One sample yielded the 6 T cell receptor beta chains listed below, sequenced in a study of CD8 T cells in Susac syndrome. An amount of RNA that ranged from roughly 0.5 to 1 ug was reverse transcribed with random hexamers. TCRdb itself ran the immunoSEQ multiplex PCR reads through MiXCR, one entry per CDR3 protein. The table has 150,000 to 200,000 distinct CDR3 sequences, approximately 96% seen once. The material sequenced was CD4+ T cells from PBMCs. Source of these receptors: a human donor with multiple sclerosis.

CDR3 protein: CAWSVRGRGRPYEQYF. CDR3 bases: TGTGCCTGGAGTGTAAGGGGCAGGGGGCGACCCTACGAGCAGTACTTC. This rearrangement joins TRBV30 to TRBJ2-7; 8 bases map to TRBD1. Germline V gene data show CDR1 as GTSNPN and CDR2 as SVGIG (reference sequence). This CDR3 comprises 16 residues. J gave up 2 bases and V 0 bases, and 9 bases lay outside the gene matches.

V is TRBV2 and J is TRBJ1-1, with no clear D. The germline V and J ends were trimmed by 0 bases and 8 bases, with 13 bases remaining between them. Germline assignment: CDR1 SNHLY and CDR2 FYNNEI. CDR3 length: 14 amino acids. CDR3 bases: TGTGCCAGCAGTGAAGCAGATGGGAGGACCGAAGCTTTCTTT. Translating it yields CASSEADGRTEAFF.

The V and J genes are TRBV28 and TRBJ2-6, with D unresolved. This CDR3 is 16 amino acids long. Germline V gene sequence: CDR1 MDHEN, CDR2 SYDVKM. Between the trimmed V and J ends, which lost 1 base and 2 bases, there was a span of 9 bases. CDR3 protein: CASSLLGFTGANVLTF. CDR3 DNA sequence: TGTGCCAGCAGTTTATTAGGTTTCACTGGGGCCAACGTCCTGACTTTC.

The table lists this clonotype with a count of one. This chain links TRBV10-3 with TRBJ2-3; 7 bases are a match to TRBD1. From germline, CDR1 is ENHRY and CDR2 SYGVKD. The V and J ends lost 6 bases and 4 bases, in that order; junction bases with no gene match: 7. The CDR3 is made up of 14 amino acids. The CDR3, as DNA: TGTGCCATCAGGCAGACAGGGCTGGCAGATACGCAGTATTTT. It codes for CAIRQTGLADTQYF.

The V and J genes are TRBV3-1 and TRBJ2-3; 10 bases map to TRBD1. Germline V lookup: CDR1 LGHDT, CDR2 YNNKEL (reference sequence). J gave up 2 bases and V 3 bases, and 2 bases lay outside the gene matches. The CDR3 consists of 15 residues. In nucleotides, the CDR3 is TGTGCCAGCAGCCAGACAGGGGGCTTCACAGATACGCAGTATTTT. Translating it yields CASSQTGGFTDTQYF.

This clonotype appeared once. This rearrangement joins TRBV7-2 to TRBJ2-5, with 7 nucleotides matching TRBD1. The CDR3 is 14 amino acids. V lost 2 bases to trimming and J lost 7 bases; unmatched junction nucleotides: 7. Per germline, CDR1 SGHTA and CDR2 FQGNSA. CDR3 sequence: CASSLTDRSSTQYF. CDR3 DNA: TGTGCCAGCAGCTTAACGGACAGGTCATCGACCCAGTACTTC.